This passage covers 29 T cell receptor beta chains from one sample sequenced in a study of T cells expressing NK-cell markers. TCRdb reprocessed the 5' RACE reads and stores each CDR3 protein as one record, lacking DNA. The record lists hundreds of thousands of distinct CDR3 sequences, of which the ten most abundant hold approximately 3.6%. The sample taken for sequencing was blood T cells: a sorted CD56 or NKG2C T cell subset, CD4+ or CD8+ T cells, or bulk PBMC T cells (not recorded which). The source is a man younger than 35 in good health.

The chain couples TRBV5-1 to TRBJ2-1; the D gene TCRdb calls, TRBD2, cannot be checked with no DNA. The CDR3 consists of 15 residues. Germline-derived CDR1 and CDR2 are SGHRS and YFSETQ. CDR3 in amino acids: CASSAGTRSGDEQFF. Variable domain in full (rest from reference TRBV5-1 and TRBJ2-1): KAGVTQTPRYLIKTRGQQVTLSCSPISGHRSVSWYQQTPGQGLQFLFEYFSETQRNKGNFPGRFSGRQFSNSRSEMNVSTLELGDSALYLCASSAGTRSGDEQFFGPGTRLTVL.

The CDR3 region is CASSTPPGVHSPLHF. The chain joins TRBV19 to TRBJ1-6; without DNA, the TCRdb call of TRBD1 cannot be checked. Germline assignment: CDR1 LNHDA and CDR2 SQIVND (reference sequence). This CDR3 is 15 amino acids long.

The chain couples TRBV5-1 to TRBJ2-3. Germline CDR1 SGHRS, CDR2 YFSETQ. The CDR3 contains 13 residues. This CDR3 is CASRDPNTDTQYF.

The chain links TRBV5-1 to TRBJ2-1; TCRdb outputs TRBD2, but without DNA this stays unchecked. The CDR3 runs 15 residues. Germline assignment: CDR1 SGHRS and CDR2 YFSETQ. The CDR3 here is CASSLRTSGTNEQFF. Filled out from reference TRBV5-1 and TRBJ2-1, the complete variable domain reads KAGVTQTPRYLIKTRGQQVTLSCSPISGHRSVSWYQQTPGQGLQFLFEYFSETQRNKGNFPGRFSGRQFSNSRSEMNVSTLELGDSALYLCASSLRTSGTNEQFFGPGTRLTVL.

The J gene is TRBJ1-1, the V gene TRBV12-3 or TRBV12-4; TCRdb outputs TRBD1, but without DNA this stays unchecked. CDR3 length: 15 amino acids. The CDR3 sequence: CASSSMTGIRGAAFF.

The rearrangement uses TRBV11-1 and TRBJ2-3; as DNA is missing, the TRBD1 call by TCRdb cannot be tested. Germline lookup yields CDR1 SGHAT and CDR2 FQDESV (reference sequence). This CDR3 comprises 19 residues. The CDR3 sequence: CASSPRPGTGDPSTDTQYF.

This chain connects TRBV7-9 to TRBJ1-4; TCRdb picks TRBD1, but there is no DNA to check that call. Germline CDR1 SEHNR, CDR2 FQNEAQ (reference sequence). The CDR3 consists of 13 residues. Here the CDR3 reads CAQGGGPNEKLFF.

V gene TRBV7-8 combines with J gene TRBJ1-2; no DNA is available, so the TRBD1 call from TCRdb remains unchecked. The germline gives CDR1 SGHVS, CDR2 FQNEAQ. The CDR3 spans 14 residues. CDR3 sequence: CASSLWTGVDGYTF.

The CDR3 region is CASTRSGSAGELFF. V usage is TRBV7-9 and J usage is TRBJ2-2; TCRdb selects TRBD2, and the lack of DNA leaves this call unchecked. Germline assignment: CDR1 SEHNR and CDR2 FQNEAQ (reference sequence). CDR3 length equals 14 residues.

The chain joins TRBV30 to TRBJ1-1. Per the germline V gene, CDR1 is GTSNPN and CDR2 is SVGIG (reference sequence). CDR3 length equals 12 residues. Here the CDR3 reads CAWMRRGLKAFF.

This chain joins TRBV6-2 or TRBV6-3 and TRBJ2-7; TCRdb lists TRBD1, though no DNA is available to test this call. The CDR3 totals 13 residues. Per the germline V gene, CDR1 is MNHEY and CDR2 is SVGEGT. The CDR3 sequence is CASRNAGSYEQYF.

The V gene is TRBV5-5, the J gene TRBJ1-1; TCRdb lists TRBD1, though no DNA is available to test this call. CDR3 length: 15 residues. Germline lookup yields CDR1 SGHKS and CDR2 YYEKEE (reference sequence). The chain's CDR3 is CASSLSWGVDTEAFF.

The rearrangement uses TRBV7-2 and TRBJ2-6. Germline CDR1 is SGHTA and CDR2 is FQGNSA. The CDR3 sequence is 16 residues long. CDR3 residues: CASSLAIRAGANVLTF.

V and J are TRBV20-1 and TRBJ2-3; TCRdb lists TRBD2, though no DNA is available to test this call. The CDR3 has 15 residues. Germline V gives CDR1 DFQATT, CDR2 SNEGSKA (reference sequence). The CDR3 here is CSAVAQREPTDTQYF.

This chain joins TRBV18 and TRBJ1-1; the TRBD1 assignment by TCRdb is unverifiable without DNA. The CDR3 runs to 14 residues. Germline CDR1 and CDR2: KGHSH and LQKENI. The CDR3 loop reads CASSPSGGNTEAFF.

This chain joins TRBV7-2 and TRBJ2-3. There are 14 residues in the CDR3. Per the germline V gene, CDR1 is SGHTA and CDR2 is FQGNSA. CDR3 in amino acids: CASSLRGTADTQYF.

J is TRBJ2-1 and V is TRBV24-1; TCRdb proposes TRBD1, but this gene call is untestable without DNA. The CDR3 extends over 17 amino acids. CDR1 and CDR2 (germline): KGHDR, SFDVKD. This chain's CDR3 is CATSDPIREGANNEQFF.

This chain connects TRBV12-3 or TRBV12-4 to TRBJ1-2; TCRdb's assignment of TRBD1 cannot be checked, as there is no DNA. The CDR3 sequence is 12 residues long. The CDR3: CASQGGNYGYTF.

The CDR3 here is CSARPPGQGVAGELFF. This sequence joins TRBV20-1 and TRBJ2-2; without DNA, the TCRdb call of TRBD1 cannot be checked. The CDR3 runs to 16 residues. Germline assignment: CDR1 DFQATT and CDR2 SNEGSKA (reference sequence).

The chain recombines TRBV5-1 with TRBJ1-4; TCRdb outputs TRBD1, but without DNA this stays unchecked. The germline gives CDR1 SGHRS, CDR2 YFSETQ. CDR3 length equals 13 residues. The CDR3 protein is CASSLAGGDVPFF.

This rearrangement joins TRBV20-1 to TRBJ2-1; the TRBD1 assignment by TCRdb is unverifiable without DNA. The V gene's germline CDR1 is DFQATT and CDR2 SNEGSKA (reference sequence). The CDR3 spans 15 residues. This chain's CDR3 is CSARIYWDGYNEQFF.

The V gene is TRBV3-1, the J gene TRBJ2-5; the TCRdb call, TRBD1, lacks DNA for checking. Germline V gene lookup returns CDR1 LGHDT and CDR2 YNNKEL (reference sequence). The CDR3 loop spans 15 amino acids. CDR3 residues: CASSQGRGQQETQYF.

The chain employs TRBV24-1 and TRBJ1-5. CDR3 length: 16 amino acids. CDR1 is KGHDR and CDR2 is SFDVKD in the germline V gene. The CDR3 reads CATSATGTLLNQPQHF.

V gene TRBV10-3 combines with J gene TRBJ1-1; the D call of TRBD1 rests on TCRdb alone, since no DNA is present to check it. The CDR3 is 14 residues long. Germline loops: CDR1 ENHRY, CDR2 SYGVKD. This CDR3 is CAISERDMNTEAFF.

The chain is built from TRBV3-1 and TRBJ2-5; the TCRdb call, TRBD2, lacks DNA for checking. Germline CDR1 and CDR2: LGHDT and YNNKEL (reference sequence). The CDR3 has 15 amino acids. The CDR3 reads CASSPREWTKETQYF.

J is TRBJ2-6 and V is TRBV12-3 or TRBV12-4; TCRdb picks TRBD2, but there is no DNA to check that call. The CDR3 loop spans 19 amino acids. CDR3: CASSPPLPRQDSGANVLTF.

The chain employs TRBV4-2 and TRBJ2-5. The CDR3 length is 14 residues. Germline V lookup: CDR1 LGHNA, CDR2 YNFKEQ. The chain's CDR3 is CASSQADNEETQYF.

This chain joins TRBV10-2 and TRBJ2-3; TCRdb's D call of TRBD2 is untestable without DNA. CDR3 length: 14 residues. CDR1 and CDR2 from the germline V gene are WSHSY and SAAADI. The CDR3 here is CASRLASVADTQYF.

This chain uses TRBV12-3 or TRBV12-4 with TRBJ2-3; absent DNA, TCRdb's TRBD2 call cannot be checked. The CDR3 is 17 residues long. The CDR3 here is CASSTRVLPPRTDTQYF.